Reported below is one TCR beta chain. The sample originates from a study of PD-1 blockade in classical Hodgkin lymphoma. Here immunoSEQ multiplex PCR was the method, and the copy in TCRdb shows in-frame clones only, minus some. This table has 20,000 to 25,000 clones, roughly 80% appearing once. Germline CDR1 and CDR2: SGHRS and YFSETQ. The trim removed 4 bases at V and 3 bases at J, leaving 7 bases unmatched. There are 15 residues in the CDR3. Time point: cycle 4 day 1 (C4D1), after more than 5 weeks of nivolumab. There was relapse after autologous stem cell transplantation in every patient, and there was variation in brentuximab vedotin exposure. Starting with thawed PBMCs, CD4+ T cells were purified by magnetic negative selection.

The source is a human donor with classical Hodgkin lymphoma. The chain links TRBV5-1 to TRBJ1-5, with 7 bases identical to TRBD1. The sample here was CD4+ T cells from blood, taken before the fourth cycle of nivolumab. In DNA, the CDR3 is TGCGCCAGCAGCCCGGAGGGACAGTACAATCAGCCCCAGCATTTT. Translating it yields CASSPEGQYNQPQHF.